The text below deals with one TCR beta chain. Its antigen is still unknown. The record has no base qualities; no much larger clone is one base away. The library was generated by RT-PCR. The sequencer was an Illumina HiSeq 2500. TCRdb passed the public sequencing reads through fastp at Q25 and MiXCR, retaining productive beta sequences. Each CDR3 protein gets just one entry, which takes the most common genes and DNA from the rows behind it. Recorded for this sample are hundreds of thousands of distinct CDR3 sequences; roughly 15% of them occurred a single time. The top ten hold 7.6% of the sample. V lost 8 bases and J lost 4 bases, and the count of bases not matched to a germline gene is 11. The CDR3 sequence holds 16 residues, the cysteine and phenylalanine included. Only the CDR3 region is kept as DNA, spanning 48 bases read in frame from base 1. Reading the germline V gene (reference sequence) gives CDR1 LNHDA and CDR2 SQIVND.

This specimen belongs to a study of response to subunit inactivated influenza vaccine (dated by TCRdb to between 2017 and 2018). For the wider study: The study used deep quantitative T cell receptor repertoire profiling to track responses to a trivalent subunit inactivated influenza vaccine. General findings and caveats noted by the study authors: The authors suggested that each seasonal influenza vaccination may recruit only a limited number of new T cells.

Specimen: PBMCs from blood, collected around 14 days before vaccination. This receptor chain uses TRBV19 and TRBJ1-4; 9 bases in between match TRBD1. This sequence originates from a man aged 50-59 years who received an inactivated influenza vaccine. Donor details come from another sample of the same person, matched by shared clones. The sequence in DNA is TGTGCCAGTGGGAACAGGGGGCTCAGCGGTAATGAAAAACTGTTTTTT. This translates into CASGNRGLSGNEKLFF.